This T cell receptor (beta chain) was sequenced in a study of Graves' ophthalmopathy and Graves' hyperthyroidism. Across the study: Stable hyperthyroidism was defined by absence of ophthalmopathy within 18 months of follow-up.

Amplified material comprised TCR beta CDR3 regions derived from RNA transcripts. First-round RT-PCR employed HTBI primers, with a second-round multiplex PCR after it. TCRdb redid the calling of the multiplex PCR reads with MiXCR, one entry per CDR3 protein. The sample carries 500,000 to 600,000 distinct CDR3 sequences, under 45% recorded once. Among the hyperthyroidism patients, all were newly diagnosed, aged 18 to 65, with under 2 months' duration. From germline, CDR1 is LNHDA and CDR2 SQIVND (reference sequence). V lost 8 bases and J lost 2; bases outside the gene matches: 4. CDR3 length: 13 residues.

The sample was peripheral blood or thyroid tissue (not recorded which). The receptor's source is an adult man with Graves' hyperthyroidism. This chain joins TRBV19 and TRBJ2-7; 9 nucleotides align to TRBD2. CDR3 protein: CASASGDPYEQYF. The DNA of the CDR3 is TGTGCCAGTGCTAGCGGGGACCCCTACGAGCAGTACTTC.